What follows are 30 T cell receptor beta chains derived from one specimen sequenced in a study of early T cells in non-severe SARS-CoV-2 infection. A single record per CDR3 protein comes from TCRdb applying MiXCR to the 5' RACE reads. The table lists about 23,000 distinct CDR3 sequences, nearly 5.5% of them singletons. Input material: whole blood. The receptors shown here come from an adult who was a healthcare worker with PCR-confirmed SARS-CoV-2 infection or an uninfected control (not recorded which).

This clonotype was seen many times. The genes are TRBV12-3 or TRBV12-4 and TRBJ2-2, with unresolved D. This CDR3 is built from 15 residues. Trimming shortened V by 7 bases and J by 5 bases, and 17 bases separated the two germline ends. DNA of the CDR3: TGTGCCAGCAAGATAAGTGGGCTGGGGACCGGGGAGCTGTTTTTT. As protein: CASKISGLGTGELFF.

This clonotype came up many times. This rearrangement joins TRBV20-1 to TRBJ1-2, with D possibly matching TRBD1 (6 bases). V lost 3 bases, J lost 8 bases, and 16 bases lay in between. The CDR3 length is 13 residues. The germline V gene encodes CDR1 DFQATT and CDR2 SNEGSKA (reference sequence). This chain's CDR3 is CSARVQGRWGYTF. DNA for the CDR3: TGCAGTGCTAGGGTCCAGGGGAGATGGGGCTACACCTTC.

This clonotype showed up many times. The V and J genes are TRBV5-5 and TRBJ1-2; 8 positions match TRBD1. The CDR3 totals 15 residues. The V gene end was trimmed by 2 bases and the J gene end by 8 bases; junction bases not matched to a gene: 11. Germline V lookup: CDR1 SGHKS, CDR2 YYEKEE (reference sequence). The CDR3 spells CASSFSGQGMWGYTF. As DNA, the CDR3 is TGTGCCAGCAGCTTCAGCGGACAGGGAATGTGGGGCTACACCTTC.

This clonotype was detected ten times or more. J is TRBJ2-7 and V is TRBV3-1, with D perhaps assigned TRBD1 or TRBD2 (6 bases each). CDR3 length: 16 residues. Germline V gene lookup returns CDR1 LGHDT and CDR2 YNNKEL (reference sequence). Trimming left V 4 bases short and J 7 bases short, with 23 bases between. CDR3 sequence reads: CASSPGSSGAALEQYF. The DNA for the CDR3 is TGTGCCAGCAGCCCAGGGTCCTCGGGGGCGGCCCTGGAGCAGTACTTC.

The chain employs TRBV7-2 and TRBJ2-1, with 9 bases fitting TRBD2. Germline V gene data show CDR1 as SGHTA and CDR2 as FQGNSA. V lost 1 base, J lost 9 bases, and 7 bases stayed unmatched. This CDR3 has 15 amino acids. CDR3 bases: TGTGCCAGCAGCTTAGAGGCTGGCGGGAGGGTTGAGCAGTTCTTC. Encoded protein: CASSLEAGGRVEQFF.

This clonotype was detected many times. DNA of the CDR3: TGTGCCAGCAGTCCGCGACAGGACACTGAAGCTTTCTTT. It is translated as CASSPRQDTEAFF. The chain links TRBV12-3 or TRBV12-4 to TRBJ1-1; the D gene is possibly TRBD1 (6 bases). This CDR3 is built from 13 residues. V was shortened by 5 bases and J by 3 bases, with 10 bases between the two germline ends.

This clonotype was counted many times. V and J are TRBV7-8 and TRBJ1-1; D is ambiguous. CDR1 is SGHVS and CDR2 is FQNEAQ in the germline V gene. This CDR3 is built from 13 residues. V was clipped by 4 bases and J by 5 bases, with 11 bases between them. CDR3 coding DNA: TGTGCCAGCAGCTCCCTCGGCGGGACTGAAGCTTTCTTT. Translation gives CASSSLGGTEAFF.

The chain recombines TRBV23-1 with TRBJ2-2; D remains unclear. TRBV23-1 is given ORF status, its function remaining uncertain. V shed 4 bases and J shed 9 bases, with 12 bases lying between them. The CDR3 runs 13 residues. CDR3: CASSRGPCRELFF. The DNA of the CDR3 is TGCGCCAGCAGTCGTGGCCCCTGTAGGGAGCTGTTTTTT.

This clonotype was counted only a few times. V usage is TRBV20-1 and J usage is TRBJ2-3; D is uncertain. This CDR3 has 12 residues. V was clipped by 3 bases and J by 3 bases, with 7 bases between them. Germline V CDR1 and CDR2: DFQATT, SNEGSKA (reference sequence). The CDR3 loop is CSASKTTDTQYF. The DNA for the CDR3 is TGCAGTGCTAGTAAGACTACAGATACGCAGTATTTT.

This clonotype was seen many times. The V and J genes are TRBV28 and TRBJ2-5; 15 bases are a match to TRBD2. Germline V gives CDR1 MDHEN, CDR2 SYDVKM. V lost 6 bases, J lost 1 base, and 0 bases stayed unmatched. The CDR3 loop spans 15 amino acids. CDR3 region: CASRGLAGGQETQYF. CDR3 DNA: TGTGCCAGCAGGGGACTAGCGGGAGGCCAAGAGACCCAGTACTTC.

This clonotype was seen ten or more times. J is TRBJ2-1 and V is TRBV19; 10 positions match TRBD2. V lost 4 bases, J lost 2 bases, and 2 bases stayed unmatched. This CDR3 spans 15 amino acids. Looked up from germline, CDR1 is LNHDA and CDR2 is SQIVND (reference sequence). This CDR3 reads CASSKLAGTYNEQFF. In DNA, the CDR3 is TGTGCCAGTAGTAAACTAGCGGGAACCTACAATGAGCAGTTCTTC.

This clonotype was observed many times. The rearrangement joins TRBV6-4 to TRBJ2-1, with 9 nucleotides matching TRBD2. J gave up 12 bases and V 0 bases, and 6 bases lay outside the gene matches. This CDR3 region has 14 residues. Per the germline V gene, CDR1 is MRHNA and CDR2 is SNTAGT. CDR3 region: CASSDSSSGRGQFF. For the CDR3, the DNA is TGTGCCAGCAGTGACTCGAGTAGCGGGAGAGGGCAGTTCTTC.

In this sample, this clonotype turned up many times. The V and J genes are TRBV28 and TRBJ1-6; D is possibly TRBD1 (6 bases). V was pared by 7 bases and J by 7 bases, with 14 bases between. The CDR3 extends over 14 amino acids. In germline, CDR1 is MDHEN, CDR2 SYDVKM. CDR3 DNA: TGTGCCAGCACCTTAGGGGGTACCAATTCACCCCTCCACTTT. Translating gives CASTLGGTNSPLHF.

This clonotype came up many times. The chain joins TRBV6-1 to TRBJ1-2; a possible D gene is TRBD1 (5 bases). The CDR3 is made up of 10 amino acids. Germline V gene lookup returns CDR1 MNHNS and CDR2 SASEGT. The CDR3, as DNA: TGTGGACTGGGGGACTATGGCTACACCTTC. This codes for CGLGDYGYTF.

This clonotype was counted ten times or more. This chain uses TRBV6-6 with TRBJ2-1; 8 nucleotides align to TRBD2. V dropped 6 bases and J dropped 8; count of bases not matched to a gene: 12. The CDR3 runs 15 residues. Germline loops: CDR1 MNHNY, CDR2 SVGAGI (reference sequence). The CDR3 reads CASRNRRLAFDEQFF. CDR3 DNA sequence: TGTGCCAGCAGAAACAGGAGACTAGCGTTCGATGAGCAGTTCTTC.

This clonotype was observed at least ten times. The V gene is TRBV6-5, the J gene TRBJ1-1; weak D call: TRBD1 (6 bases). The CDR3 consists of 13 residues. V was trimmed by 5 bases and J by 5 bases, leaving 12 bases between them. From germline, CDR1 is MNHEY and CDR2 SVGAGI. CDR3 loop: CASSLGGGTEAFF. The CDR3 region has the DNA TGTGCCAGCAGTCTAGGGGGAGGTACTGAAGCTTTCTTT.

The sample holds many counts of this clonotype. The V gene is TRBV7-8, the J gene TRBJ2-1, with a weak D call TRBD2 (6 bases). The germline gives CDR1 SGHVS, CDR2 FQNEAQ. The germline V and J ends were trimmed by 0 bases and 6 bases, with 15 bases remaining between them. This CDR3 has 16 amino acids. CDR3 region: CASSLARGGDSNEQFF. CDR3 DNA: TGTGCCAGCAGCTTAGCAAGAGGTGGGGACTCCAATGAGCAGTTCTTC.

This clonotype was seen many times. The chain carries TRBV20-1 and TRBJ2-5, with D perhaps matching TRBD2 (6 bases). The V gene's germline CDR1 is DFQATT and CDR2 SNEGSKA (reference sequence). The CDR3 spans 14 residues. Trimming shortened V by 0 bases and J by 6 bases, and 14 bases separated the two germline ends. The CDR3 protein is CSARDRRGWQTQYF. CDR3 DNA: TGCAGTGCTAGAGATCGGAGGGGCTGGCAGACCCAGTACTTC.

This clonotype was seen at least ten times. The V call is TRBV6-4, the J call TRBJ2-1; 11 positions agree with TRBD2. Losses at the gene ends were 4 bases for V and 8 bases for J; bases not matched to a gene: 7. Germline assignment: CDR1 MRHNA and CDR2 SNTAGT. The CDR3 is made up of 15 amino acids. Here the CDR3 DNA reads TGTGCCAGCAGTGCCTCCACTAGCGGGAGCGATGAGCAGTTCTTC. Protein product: CASSASTSGSDEQFF.

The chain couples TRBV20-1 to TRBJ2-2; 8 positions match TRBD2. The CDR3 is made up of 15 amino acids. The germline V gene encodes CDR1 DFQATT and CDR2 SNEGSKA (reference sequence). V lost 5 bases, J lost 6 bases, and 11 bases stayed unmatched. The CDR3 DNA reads TGCAGTGCTCCCCGGGGTAGCGGGACTGCCGGGGAGCTGTTTTTT. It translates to CSAPRGSGTAGELFF.

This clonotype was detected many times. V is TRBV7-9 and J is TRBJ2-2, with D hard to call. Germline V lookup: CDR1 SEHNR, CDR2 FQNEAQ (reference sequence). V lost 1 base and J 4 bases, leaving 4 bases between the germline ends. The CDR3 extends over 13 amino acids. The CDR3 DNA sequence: TGTGCCAGCAGCTTAGGCTCCACCGGGGAGCTGTTTTTT. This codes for CASSLGSTGELFF.

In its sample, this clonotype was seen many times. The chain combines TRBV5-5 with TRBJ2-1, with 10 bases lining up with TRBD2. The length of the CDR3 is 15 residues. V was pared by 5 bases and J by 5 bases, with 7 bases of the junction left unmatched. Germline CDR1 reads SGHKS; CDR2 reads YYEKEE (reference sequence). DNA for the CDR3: TGTGCCAGCAGAGCGGGAGGGCCGAGAGACAATGAGCAGTTCTTC. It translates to CASRAGGPRDNEQFF.

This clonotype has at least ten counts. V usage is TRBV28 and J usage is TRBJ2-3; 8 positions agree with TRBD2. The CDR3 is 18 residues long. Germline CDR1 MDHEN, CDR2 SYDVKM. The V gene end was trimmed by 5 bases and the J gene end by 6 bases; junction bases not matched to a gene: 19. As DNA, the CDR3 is TGTGCCAGCAGTGCAATATGGGGGGATAGCGGGGTACGGGATACGCAGTATTTT. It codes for CASSAIWGDSGVRDTQYF.

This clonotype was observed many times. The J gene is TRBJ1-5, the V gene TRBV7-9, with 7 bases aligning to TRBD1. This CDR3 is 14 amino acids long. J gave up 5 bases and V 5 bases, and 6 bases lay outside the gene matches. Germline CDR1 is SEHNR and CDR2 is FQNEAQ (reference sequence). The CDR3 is CASSMTGRDQPQHF. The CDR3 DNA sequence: TGTGCCAGCAGCATGACAGGGCGTGATCAGCCCCAGCATTTT.

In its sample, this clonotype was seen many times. CDR3 amino acids: CASSQTGTSSYNEQFF. As DNA, the CDR3 is TGCGCCAGCAGCCAGACCGGGACTAGCTCCTACAATGAGCAGTTCTTC. The V gene is TRBV4-3, the J gene TRBJ2-1, with 8 positions matching TRBD2. The CDR3 totals 16 residues. Germline CDR1 LGHNA, CDR2 YSLEER. Trimming took 3 bases from V and 0 from J; bases not matched to a gene: 4.

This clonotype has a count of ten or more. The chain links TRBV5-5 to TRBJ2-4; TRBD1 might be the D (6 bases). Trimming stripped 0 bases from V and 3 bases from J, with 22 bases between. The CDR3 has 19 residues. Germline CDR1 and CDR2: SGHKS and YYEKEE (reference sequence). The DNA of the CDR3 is TGTGCCAGCAGCTTGGCTGGACAGAGAGACCTTAAGGGCAAAAACATTCAGTACTTC. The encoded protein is CASSLAGQRDLKGKNIQYF.

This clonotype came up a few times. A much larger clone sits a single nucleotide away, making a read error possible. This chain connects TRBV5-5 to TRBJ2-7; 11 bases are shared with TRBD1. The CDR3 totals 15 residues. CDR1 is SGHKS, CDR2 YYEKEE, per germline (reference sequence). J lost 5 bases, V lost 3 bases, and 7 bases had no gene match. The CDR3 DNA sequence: TGTGCCAGCAGCTGGATCGGGACAGGGGGTGACGAGCAGTACTTC. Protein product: CASSWIGTGGDEQYF.

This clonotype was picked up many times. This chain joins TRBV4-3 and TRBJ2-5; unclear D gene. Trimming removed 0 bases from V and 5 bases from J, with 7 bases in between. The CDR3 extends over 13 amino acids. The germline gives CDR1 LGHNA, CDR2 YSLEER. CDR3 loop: CASSQELGETQYF. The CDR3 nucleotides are TGCGCCAGCAGCCAAGAACTCGGGGAGACCCAGTACTTC.

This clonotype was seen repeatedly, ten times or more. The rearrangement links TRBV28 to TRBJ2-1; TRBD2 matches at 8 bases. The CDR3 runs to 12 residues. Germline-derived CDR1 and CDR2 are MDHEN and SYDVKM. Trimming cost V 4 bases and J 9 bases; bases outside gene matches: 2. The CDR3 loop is CASSYLAGEQFF. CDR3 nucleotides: TGTGCCAGCAGTTACCTAGCGGGTGAGCAGTTCTTC.

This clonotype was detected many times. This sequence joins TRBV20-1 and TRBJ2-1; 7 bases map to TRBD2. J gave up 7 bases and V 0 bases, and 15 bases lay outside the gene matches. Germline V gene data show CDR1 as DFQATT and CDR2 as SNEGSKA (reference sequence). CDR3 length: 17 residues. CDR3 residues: CSARDLRGGFGWNEQFF. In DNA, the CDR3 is TGCAGTGCTAGAGATTTAAGGGGAGGGTTTGGTTGGAATGAGCAGTTCTTC.